This entry lists 26 T cell receptor beta chains sequenced from one sample in a study of T cell repertoires in cytomegalovirus infection. Using its own MiXCR run on the reads, TCRdb lists one record per CDR3 protein. The sample has 300,000 or so distinct CDR3 sequences, 20% to 30% seen once. Sample: PBMCs. These receptors all come from a human donor in good health (CMV status not recorded). Some clones in this sample may be carry-over from other donors' samples.

This clonotype was seen at least ten times. The chain couples TRBV7-2 to TRBJ2-1, with TRBD2 matching 7 bases. CDR3 length equals 15 residues. CDR1 and CDR2 from the germline V gene are SGHTA and FQGNSA. Trimming removed 5 bases from V and 2 bases from J; junction bases left unmatched: 6. CDR3 DNA: TGTGCCAGCAGCCCCAGCCTAGCGGCCTACAATGAGCAGTTCTTC. It encodes CASSPSLAAYNEQFF.

There are many counts of this clonotype. The chain carries TRBV25-1 and TRBJ2-1; 9 bases are shared with TRBD2. Germline lookup yields CDR1 MGHDK and CDR2 SYGVNS. CDR3 length equals 14 residues. The V gene end was trimmed by 4 bases and the J gene end by 5 bases; junction bases not matched to a gene: 3. CDR3 nucleotide sequence: TGTGCCAGCAGTGTGGCTAGCGGGAACAATGAGCAGTTCTTC. Protein product: CASSVASGNNEQFF.

This clonotype was recorded a few times. The CDR3 loop reads CASSHGQGELFF. CDR3 nucleotide sequence: TGTGCCAGCAGTCACGGACAGGGGGAGCTGTTTTTT. This chain joins TRBV6-6 and TRBJ2-2, with D perhaps matching TRBD1 (6 bases). V was clipped by 5 bases and J by 8 bases, with 9 bases between them. Germline V CDR1 and CDR2: MNHNY, SVGAGI (reference sequence). The CDR3 spans 12 residues.

A word on this clonotype: One end of the junction varies from germline; a read error may be responsible. This rearrangement joins TRBV20-1 to TRBJ2-7; D is possibly TRBD2 (6 bases). Germline CDR1 reads DFQATT; CDR2 reads SNEGSKA (reference sequence). The CDR3 loop spans 14 amino acids. The chain's CDR3 is CSARPPTWEDEKYF. The CDR3 region has the DNA TGCAGTGCTAGACCTCCGACGTGGGAGGACGAGAAGTACTTC.

This clonotype has more than one count but fewer than ten. V is TRBV20-1 and J is TRBJ1-2; 10 bases fit TRBD1. J lost 4 bases, V lost 3 bases, and 2 bases had no gene match. The CDR3 contains 13 residues. Germline V gene lookup returns CDR1 DFQATT and CDR2 SNEGSKA (reference sequence). CDR3 loop: CSASGTGVYGYTF. The CDR3 bases are TGCAGTGCTAGTGGGACAGGGGTCTATGGCTACACCTTC.

V is TRBV28 and J is TRBJ1-4; tentative D call: TRBD1 (6 bases). Trimming removed 8 bases from V and 7 bases from J, with 17 bases in between. The CDR3 is 14 residues long. The V gene's germline CDR1 is MDHEN and CDR2 SYDVKM. CDR3 loop: CASGSTGNVEKLFF. CDR3 DNA: TGTGCCAGCGGCTCGACAGGAAATGTTGAAAAACTGTTTTTT. Filled out from reference TRBV28 and TRBJ1-4, the complete variable domain reads DVKVTQSSRYLVKRTGEKVFLECVQDMDHENMFWYRQDPGLGLRLIYFSYDVKMKEKGDIPEGYSVSREKKERFSLILESASTNQTSMYLCASGSTGNVEKLFFGSGTQLSVL.

The chain recombines TRBV19 with TRBJ2-7; 7 positions agree with TRBD1. Germline CDR1 reads LNHDA; CDR2 reads SQIVND (reference sequence). CDR3 length equals 15 residues. V shed 6 bases and J 8 bases; nucleotides not matched to a gene: 16. DNA of the CDR3: TGTGCCAGTAGGGGGTACCGGGACAGACTATACAAGCAGTACTTC. As protein: CASRGYRDRLYKQYF. The full variable domain, its missing parts supplied by reference TRBV19 and TRBJ2-7, is DGGITQSPKYLFRKEGQNVTLSCEQNLNHDAMYWYRQDPGQGLRLIYYSQIVNDFQKGDIAEGYSVSREKKESFPLTVTSAQKNPTAFYLCASRGYRDRLYKQYFGPGTRLTVT.

The chain links TRBV28 to TRBJ2-3, with D unresolved. This CDR3 region has 12 residues. CDR1 MDHEN and CDR2 SYDVKM come from the germline V gene. Trimming pared 6 bases from V and 2 bases from J, leaving 6 bases between. CDR3 region: CASRASTDTQYF. The CDR3, as DNA: TGTGCCAGCAGGGCTTCCACAGATACGCAGTATTTT.

Ten or more counts support this clonotype. The rearrangement links TRBV7-2 to TRBJ1-1; no definite D call. The germline V gene encodes CDR1 SGHTA and CDR2 FQGNSA. CDR3 length equals 15 residues. The V gene lost 2 bases and the J gene lost 4 bases, with 14 bases spanning the gap. CDR3 loop: CASSLNAGRITEAFF. DNA for the CDR3: TGTGCCAGCAGCTTAAACGCAGGTCGGATCACTGAAGCTTTCTTT.

The table lists this clonotype with a few counts. The chain is built from TRBV7-3 and TRBJ2-7, with 8 bases identical to TRBD2. V lost 8 bases, J lost 3 bases, and 12 bases stayed unmatched. Germline V gene data show CDR1 as SGHTA and CDR2 as FQGTGA. The CDR3 is made up of 15 amino acids. The CDR3 nucleotides are TGTGCCAGCGCCCCCAGCGGGAGTGGCGACTACGAGCAGTACTTC. Amino acid sequence: CASAPSGSGDYEQYF.

This clonotype was observed at least ten times. The CDR3 region is CSVPEAGARGQFF. Here the CDR3 DNA reads TGCAGCGTCCCGGAGGCTGGCGCCAGGGGGCAGTTCTTC. The chain uses TRBV29-1 and TRBJ2-1, with D perhaps TRBD1 (6 bases). There are 13 residues in the CDR3. The V gene's germline CDR1 is SQVTM and CDR2 ANQGSEA. V was clipped by 6 bases and J by 12 bases, with 21 bases between them.

The chain is built from TRBV5-4 and TRBJ2-5; D might be TRBD2 (5 bases). Trimming removed 4 bases from V and 5 bases from J, with 21 bases in between. CDR1 is SGHNT and CDR2 is YYREEE in the germline V gene (reference sequence). The CDR3 contains 16 residues. Here the CDR3 DNA reads TGTGCCAGCAGCACTCCTATAGTGGGGAGAGCCGAGACCCAGTACTTC. The encoded protein is CASSTPIVGRAETQYF.

This clonotype was seen a handful of times. CDR3 in amino acids: CASSASPGTSGATGELFF. In DNA, the CDR3 is TGTGCCAGCAGCGCAAGCCCTGGGACTAGCGGAGCCACCGGGGAGCTGTTTTTT. The chain recombines TRBV7-2 with TRBJ2-2; TRBD2 matches at 11 bases. This CDR3 region has 18 residues. Germline V lookup: CDR1 SGHTA, CDR2 FQGNSA. The trim removed 5 bases at V and 4 bases at J, leaving 12 bases unmatched. The variable domain in full, completed from reference TRBV7-2 and TRBJ2-2, reads GAGVSQSPSNKVTEKGKDVELRCDPISGHTALYWYRQSLGQGLEFLIYFQGNSAPDKSGLPSDRFSAERTGGSVSTLTIQRTQQEDSAVYLCASSASPGTSGATGELFFGEGSRLTVL.

This clonotype appeared a few times. This chain joins TRBV28 and TRBJ1-1; perhaps TRBD1 as D (6 bases). The CDR3 is made up of 18 amino acids. Trimming removed 5 bases from V and 0 bases from J, with 22 bases in between. Germline V gene lookup returns CDR1 MDHEN and CDR2 SYDVKM. This chain's CDR3 is CASSPPGSGGPMNTEAFF. CDR3 in DNA: TGTGCCAGCAGTCCCCCGGGGAGTGGGGGCCCCATGAACACTGAAGCTTTCTTT.

This rearrangement joins TRBV6-2 or TRBV6-3 to TRBJ2-2; tentative D call: TRBD1 (7 bases). The CDR3 length is 14 residues. V was shortened by 0 bases and J by 13 bases, with 15 bases between the two germline ends. Germline V gene data show CDR1 as MNHEY and CDR2 as SVGEGT. CDR3 protein: CASSYSSQGGLLFF. The CDR3 DNA reads as TGTGCCAGCAGTTACTCGAGCCAGGGGGGCTTGCTGTTTTTT.

The table lists this clonotype with a few counts. This chain connects TRBV12-3 or TRBV12-4 to TRBJ2-7; a possible D gene is TRBD2 (6 bases). The V and J ends lost 7 bases and 3 bases respectively, with 19 bases between them. The CDR3 is 15 residues long. The CDR3 bases are TGTGCCAGCACCCAGGGACTCCTCGAAGGCTACGAGCAGTACTTC. It encodes CASTQGLLEGYEQYF.

The table lists this clonotype with many counts. This chain joins TRBV7-2 and TRBJ1-5; D gene unclear. Between the trimmed V and J ends, which lost 2 bases and 0 bases, there was a span of 8 bases. Germline CDR1 and CDR2: SGHTA and FQGNSA. This CDR3 has 15 amino acids. The CDR3 loop reads CASSLKGISNQPQHF. The CDR3 DNA is TGTGCCAGCAGCTTAAAAGGGATTAGCAATCAGCCCCAGCATTTT.

Only a few counts were recorded for this clonotype. V and J are TRBV29-1 and TRBJ2-2, with D uncertain. With 4 bases removed from V and 6 bases from J, the gap between germline ends came to 12 bases. Germline lookup yields CDR1 SQVTM and CDR2 ANQGSEA. This CDR3 region has 13 residues. The CDR3 DNA reads as TGCAGCGTTGCCCCTATAGGGTCCGGGGAGCTGTTTTTT. It specifies CSVAPIGSGELFF.

This clonotype was detected a few times. The V and J genes are TRBV29-1 and TRBJ2-3; the D is unclear. From germline, CDR1 is SQVTM and CDR2 ANQGSEA. The CDR3 is 14 residues long. The V end was cut by 3 bases, the J end by 2 bases, with 12 bases between. The CDR3, as DNA: TGCAGCGTTGACTCGTACAGAACCACAGATACGCAGTATTTT. Protein: CSVDSYRTTDTQYF.

This clonotype has only a few counts. The chain uses TRBV6-2 or TRBV6-3 and TRBJ2-7; TRBD2 agrees at 13 bases. The ends lost 0 bases at V and 4 bases at J; junction bases unmatched: 0. The CDR3 runs to 15 residues. Germline CDR1 is MNHEY and CDR2 is SVGEGT. CDR3 residues: CASSYSTSGGYEQYF. DNA for the CDR3: TGTGCCAGCAGTTACTCGACTAGCGGGGGGTACGAGCAGTACTTC.

This clonotype was picked up many times. The genes are TRBV7-8 and TRBJ2-5, with 11 nucleotides matching TRBD2. Trimming removed 5 bases from V and 3 bases from J; junction bases left unmatched: 14. Per the germline V gene, CDR1 is SGHVS and CDR2 is FQNEAQ. This CDR3 has 18 residues. This CDR3 reads CASSDTIAGGSWEETQYF. CDR3 in DNA: TGTGCCAGCAGCGATACTATAGCGGGAGGGAGTTGGGAAGAGACCCAGTACTTC.

This clonotype was detected many times. The chain combines TRBV7-2 with TRBJ2-3, with D possibly called TRBD1 or TRBD2 (6 bases each). CDR3 length: 14 residues. V lost 1 base, J lost 3 bases, and 8 bases lay in between. CDR1 is SGHTA, CDR2 FQGNSA, per germline. The chain's CDR3 is CASSLGGATDTQYF. The CDR3 DNA reads TGTGCCAGCAGCTTAGGGGGGGCAACAGATACGCAGTATTTT. The whole variable domain, remainder taken from reference TRBV7-2 and TRBJ2-3, is GAGVSQSPSNKVTEKGKDVELRCDPISGHTALYWYRQSLGQGLEFLIYFQGNSAPDKSGLPSDRFSAERTGGSVSTLTIQRTQQEDSAVYLCASSLGGATDTQYFGPGTRLTVL.

This clonotype was seen repeatedly, ten times or more. The DNA for the CDR3 is TGTGCCAGCAGCTTAATCAGGACTAGGGTCACAGATACGCAGTATTTT. As protein: CASSLIRTRVTDTQYF. The chain uses TRBV7-8 and TRBJ2-3, with 7 bases lining up with TRBD2. The CDR3 spans 16 residues. The ends lost 2 bases at V and 2 bases at J; junction bases unmatched: 7. Germline V lookup: CDR1 SGHVS, CDR2 FQNEAQ.

At least ten counts were recorded for this clonotype. The CDR3 reads CASSLSGTEPSVYNQPQHF. Here the CDR3 DNA reads TGTGCCAGCAGCTTGTCCGGGACAGAGCCCTCAGTTTACAATCAGCCCCAGCATTTT. V gene TRBV7-9 combines with J gene TRBJ1-5, with 7 bases matching TRBD1. After removal of 3 bases from V and 3 bases from J, the junction contained 17 bases not matched to a gene. The CDR3 is 19 amino acids. The V gene's germline CDR1 is SEHNR and CDR2 FQNEAQ (reference sequence).

This clonotype was seen only a few times. This sequence joins TRBV6-2 or TRBV6-3 and TRBJ2-7, with 7 bases identical to TRBD2. Germline CDR1 reads MNHEY; CDR2 reads SVGEGT. V shed 10 bases, J shed 2 bases, and the junction held 8 bases outside the gene matches. The CDR3 sequence is 13 residues long. The CDR3 DNA follows: TGTGCCACTGTAAGCGGGAAAGCCTACGAGCAGTACGTC. Translating gives CATVSGKAYEQYV.

CDR3 sequence reads: CSAEGVGTSYNEQFF. The CDR3 DNA is TGCAGTGCTGAAGGGGTCGGGACCTCCTACAATGAGCAGTTCTTC. This rearrangement joins TRBV20-1 to TRBJ2-1; D assignment may be TRBD1 or TRBD2 (5 bases each). Germline V gives CDR1 DFQATT, CDR2 SNEGSKA (reference sequence). Deletions cut 5 bases from V and 0 bases from J, with 14 bases between. CDR3 size: 15 residues.